These T cell receptor beta chains were read from a single sample in a study of control samples from healthy donors and cancer patients. Method: immunoSEQ multiplex PCR; TCRdb's copy keeps in-frame clones and lacks some. The data contain some 150,000 clones, more than 85% of them singletons. The sequenced material came from blood. Receptor source: a man aged 50 or older in good health. Both conserved end residues are part of each CDR3. The D gene is left open where the match is weak. Clone size, where shown, is once, few, many, or a class for clones that have expanded.

.,TRBD1,TRBJ1-5,17,TRBV9,TGTGCCAGCAGCGCGGGACAGGGGGTTATCGGCAATCAGCCCCAGCATTTT,CASSAGQGVIGNQPQHF
once,.,TRBJ1-1,16,TRBV6-6,TGTGCCAGCAGTTACTATTTTCCGGCGGTGAACACTGAAGCTTTCTTT,CASSYYFPAVNTEAFF
many,TRBD1,TRBJ1-5,14,TRBV6-4,TGTGCCAGCAGTGAGACAGGGAGCAATCAGCCCCAGCATTTT,CASSETGSNQPQHF
.,TRBD1,TRBJ1-1,12,TRBV6-5,TGTGCCAGCAGTCCGGACAGGGTAGGAGCTTTCTTT,CASSPDRVGAFF
.,TRBD2,TRBJ2-7,16,TRBV11-2,TGTGCCAGCGGCTCTCTAGCGGGAGGCCGCTCCTACGAGCAGTACTTC,CASGSLAGGRSYEQYF
.,.,TRBJ2-5,14,TRBV10-3,TGTGCCATCGCAATGGGAGTAGTTCAAGAGACCCAGTACTTC,CAIAMGVVQETQYF
.,.,TRBJ1-2,11,TRBV24-1,TGTGCCACCAGTACAGGGTATGGCTACACCTTC,CATSTGYGYTF
.,.,TRBJ2-3,15,TRBV3-1/TRBV3-2,TGTGCCAGCAGCCGGAGGAGACCTAGCACAGATACGCAATATTTT,CASSRRRPSTDTQYF
.,.,TRBJ2-1,16,TRBV5-1,TGCGCCAGCAGCTTGGCGGGGAATCAGCTGTTCGCTGAGCAGTTCTTC,CASSLAGNQLFAEQFF
.,.,TRBJ1-2,16,TRBV7-9,TGTGCCAGCAGCCTAGGGGCCACGACAAGCAACTATGGCTACACCTTC,CASSLGATTSNYGYTF
.,.,TRBJ2-7,12,TRBV6-5,TGTGCCAGCCGCGGGGTCGGATACGAGCAGTACTTC,CASRGVGYEQYF
.,TRBD2,TRBJ2-2,16,TRBV7-6,TGTGCCAGCAGCTTAGAGGCTAGCGGGAGGAGCGGGGAGCTGTTTTTT,CASSLEASGRSGELFF
once,.,TRBJ2-1,16,TRBV5-6,TGTGCCAGCAGCTTGGATGTGGGGAGCTCCTACAATGAGCAGTTCTTC,CASSLDVGSSYNEQFF
.,.,TRBJ1-6,14,TRBV4-1,TGCGCCAGCAGCGAGGGACTCGGCAATTCACCCCTCCACTTT,CASSEGLGNSPLHF
.,.,TRBJ2-7,15,TRBV7-3,TGTGCCAGCAGCTCACAACCGGGACTCTCCTACGAGCAGTACTTC,CASSSQPGLSYEQYF
.,.,TRBJ1-2,15,TRBV28,TGTGCCAGCAGCCGGGGGGGGAGCCCTAACTATGGCTACACCTTC,CASSRGGSPNYGYTF
.,.,TRBJ1-3,14,TRBV5-1,TGCGCCAGCAGCCCAGACAACTCTGGAAACACCATATATTTT,CASSPDNSGNTIYF
.,.,TRBJ1-5,15,TRBV9,TGTGCCAGCAGCGTAGGGGCAGGAGCCAATCAGCCCCAGCATTTT,CASSVGAGANQPQHF
.,.,TRBJ2-3,16,TRBV7-9,TGTGCCAGCAGCTTAAGGGGTTTCACCGGCACAGATACGCAGTATTTT,CASSLRGFTGTDTQYF
once,.,TRBJ2-5,13,TRBV10-2,TGCGCCAGCAGTGGGTTAGGGGGGGAGACCCAGTACTTC,CASSGLGGETQYF
.,TRBD1,TRBJ1-5,14,TRBV11-2,TGTGCCAGCAGCCTAAAGGGGGCAGGTCAGCCCCAGCATTTT,CASSLKGAGQPQHF
.,TRBD2,TRBJ2-1,15,TRBV6-5,TGTGCCAGCGGGACTAGCGGGAGGCACTACAATGAGCAGTTCTTC,CASGTSGRHYNEQFF
.,TRBD1,TRBJ1-1,14,TRBV7-2,TGTGCCAGCAGCTTACTGGACAGGGCCACTGAAGCTTTCTTT,CASSLLDRATEAFF
.,TRBD1,TRBJ2-7,14,TRBV28,TGTGCCAGCAGTTTATGGACAGGGCAAGACGAGCAGTACTTC,CASSLWTGQDEQYF
.,TRBD2,TRBJ2-3,15,TRBV3-1/TRBV3-2,TGTGCCAGCAGTCTTTCTAGCGGGAGCTCAGATACGCAGTATTTT,CASSLSSGSSDTQYF
.,.,TRBJ2-1,11,TRBV5-1,TGCGCCAGCAGCTTGGCTCGTGAGCAGTTCTTC,CASSLAREQFF
.,.,TRBJ2-5,15,TRBV14,TGTGCCAGCAGCCAAGGGGGGGTATTCCGCGAGACCCAGTACTTC,CASSQGGVFRETQYF
.,TRBD2,TRBJ2-5,16,TRBV11-3,TGTGCCAGCAGCTTAGATGTAACTAGCGGGGGGAAGACCCAGTACTTC,CASSLDVTSGGKTQYF
.,.,TRBJ2-1,17,TRBV18,TGTGCCAGCTCACCAGTCCAGGGATTAAGCTCCTACAATGAGCAGTTCTTC,CASSPVQGLSSYNEQFF
.,.,TRBJ2-5,14,TRBV18,TGTGCCAGCTCACCCAGCAGGGGCCAAGAGACCCAGTACTTC,CASSPSRGQETQYF
once,.,TRBJ1-2,12,TRBV12-3/TRBV12-4,TGTGCCAGCAGTCCCGGGGACTATGGCTACACCTTC,CASSPGDYGYTF
.,TRBD2,TRBJ2-1,15,TRBV5-8,TGTGCCAGCAGCTTGGGACTAGCGGTCCACAATGAGCAGTTCTTC,CASSLGLAVHNEQFF
.,.,TRBJ1-4,16,TRBV30,TGTGCCTGGAGTGCCCCCCGCCAGACAACTAATGAAAAACTGTTTTTT,CAWSAPRQTTNEKLFF
.,.,TRBJ2-6,13,TRBV28,TGTGCCAGCAGTGGGCCTTATAACAACGTCCTGACTTTC,CASSGPYNNVLTF
.,TRBD1,TRBJ2-1,12,TRBV7-2,TGTGCCAGCAGCATTACAGGGGGCCGGCAGTTCTTC,CASSITGGRQFF
once,.,TRBJ2-1,14,TRBV21-1,TGTGCCAGCAGCTCCCGGCCCTGGGGCAATGAGCAGTTCTTC,CASSSRPWGNEQFF
.,TRBD1,TRBJ2-4,14,TRBV6-5,TGTGCCAGCATGGGGGACAGGGGGAGGCACATTCAGTACTTC,CASMGDRGRHIQYF
once,TRBD2,TRBJ2-7,14,TRBV28,TGTGCCAGCAGTTCGATAGCGGGAGGGTACGAGCAGTACTTC,CASSSIAGGYEQYF
.,.,TRBJ1-3,12,TRBV5-1,TGCGCCAGCAGCTCGACGGGAAACACCATATATTTT,CASSSTGNTIYF
once,.,TRBJ2-3,16,TRBV4-2,TGTGCCAGCAGCCAAGAGGGAACAGGGAGCACAGATACGCAGTATTTT,CASSQEGTGSTDTQYF
.,.,TRBJ1-2,11,TRBV29-1,TGCAGCGTTACCGAGCGGGGTGGCTACACCTTC,CSVTERGGYTF